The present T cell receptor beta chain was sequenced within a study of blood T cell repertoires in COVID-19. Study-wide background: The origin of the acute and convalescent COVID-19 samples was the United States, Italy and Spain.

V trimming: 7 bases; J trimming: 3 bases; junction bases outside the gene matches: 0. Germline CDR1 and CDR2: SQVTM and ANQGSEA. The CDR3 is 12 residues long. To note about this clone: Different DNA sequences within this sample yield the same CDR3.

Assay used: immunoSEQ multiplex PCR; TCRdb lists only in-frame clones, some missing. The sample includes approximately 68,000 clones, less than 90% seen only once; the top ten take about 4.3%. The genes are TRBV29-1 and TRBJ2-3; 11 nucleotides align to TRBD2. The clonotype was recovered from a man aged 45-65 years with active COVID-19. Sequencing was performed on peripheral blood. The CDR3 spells CSGTSGTDTQYF. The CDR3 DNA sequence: TGCAGCGGGACTAGCGGGACAGATACGCAGTATTTT.